Here is one T cell receptor beta chain with its context. These data come from a study of blood T cells in healthy people across ages. Then a second PCR, running roughly 7 to 11 cycles, was carried out with a sample-barcoded 5' primer and a J-beta primer mix. TCRdb reprocessed the 5' RACE reads with MiXCR, giving one entry per CDR3 protein. The table lists around 1,500,000 distinct CDR3 sequences, around 42% of them singletons. Source material: blood. The source is a woman between 18 and 30 years old in good health.

The CDR3 DNA sequence: TGCGCCAGCAGCCCAAGGACTACCAACTACGAGCAGTACTTC. This translates into CASSPRTTNYEQYF. V is TRBV5-1 and J is TRBJ2-7; D might be TRBD2 (6 bases). The CDR3 sequence is 14 residues long. Trimming removed 4 bases from V and 3 bases from J, with 14 bases in between. Germline-derived CDR1 and CDR2 are SGHRS and YFSETQ.